This TCR beta chain was obtained from a study of T cell clusters in autoimmune cytopenias. Considering frequency, this clonotype is medium-sized (0.01 to 0.1%). Multiplex touch-down PCR amplified TRB using TRB-A and TRB-B pools in one tube. For each CDR3 protein, TCRdb gives one entry from its re-call of the multiplex PCR reads, without DNA. The ten most abundant clones cover about 11% of a sample with a few thousand distinct CDR3 sequences. TRB amplification used approximately 250 ng of peripheral blood genomic DNA. These data were also reused for a study on T cell repertoires in aging, cancer and after chemotherapy. As that report states: Loss of evenness, beyond lost richness, contributed to age-related TCR diversity decline in cancer patients. In each cancer cohort, median generation probability increased across chemotherapy, suggesting thymic output rebounded.

Sequenced input: peripheral blood. The TCR was taken from a human donor in good health.

CDR3 sequence reads: CAWQQGDYGYTF. V is TRBV30 and J is TRBJ1-2; the D gene TCRdb calls, TRBD1, cannot be checked with no DNA. CDR1 GTSNPN and CDR2 SVGIG come from the germline V gene (reference sequence). The CDR3 consists of 12 residues.